Below, 17 T cell receptor beta chains from the same sample are listed, as sequenced in a study of T cells in severe cutaneous drug reactions. Carbamazepine had induced Stevens-Johnson syndrome or toxic epidermal necrolysis in the sequenced donors. TCR subtype-specific primers in iRepertoire multiplex PCR prepared libraries for bulk and single-cell sequencing. TCRdb re-called the multiplex PCR reads and shows each CDR3 protein once, DNA omitted. This table holds more than 20,000 distinct CDR3 sequences. The sequencing input was PBMCs. Every receptor here comes from a human donor with toxic epidermal necrolysis, a severe cutaneous drug reaction.

The chain has TRBV27 and TRBJ2-3; the D gene TCRdb calls, TRBD2, cannot be checked with no DNA. From germline, CDR1 is MNHEY and CDR2 SMNVEV (reference sequence). The CDR3 totals 17 residues. Here the CDR3 reads CASSLGGLAGEVDTQYF.

This chain uses TRBV2 with TRBJ2-4; TCRdb designates TRBD1, a call that cannot be tested without DNA. The germline V gene has CDR1 SNHLY and CDR2 FYNNEI. The CDR3 spans 13 residues. CDR3 region: CASSPGQINIQYF.

This chain connects TRBV20-1 to TRBJ2-7; TCRdb calls TRBD1, which cannot be checked without DNA. CDR1 is DFQATT, CDR2 SNEGSKA, per germline (reference sequence). This CDR3 has 13 residues. The CDR3 loop reads CSATDREGWEQYF.

This chain connects TRBV4-3 to TRBJ1-2; the D call from TCRdb, TRBD1, cannot be confirmed without DNA. Germline CDR1 and CDR2: LGHNA and YSLEER. This CDR3 is built from 13 residues. CDR3 amino acids: CASSQDSGYGYTF.

This clonotype is classed as medium-sized by frequency. This chain connects TRBV7-8 to TRBJ1-5. Germline CDR1 reads SGHVS; CDR2 reads FQNEAQ. The CDR3 spans 14 residues. Here the CDR3 reads CASSFHSPNQPQHF.

The rearrangement links TRBV4-1 to TRBJ2-1. CDR1 MGHRA and CDR2 YSYEKL come from the germline V gene. CDR3 length: 12 amino acids. The CDR3 spells CASSQDFDEQFF.

The chain joins TRBV6-5 to TRBJ1-1; TCRdb's D call of TRBD1 is untestable without DNA. The CDR3 is made up of 15 amino acids. Germline V gene lookup returns CDR1 MNHEY and CDR2 SVGAGI. The CDR3 spells CASGNTDRGGTEAFF.

The rearrangement uses TRBV20-1 and TRBJ2-7; as DNA is missing, the TRBD1 call by TCRdb cannot be tested. The germline gives CDR1 DFQATT, CDR2 SNEGSKA (reference sequence). The CDR3 covers 13 residues. This chain's CDR3 is CSARALDSYEQYF.

The rearrangement joins TRBV19 to TRBJ2-2; as DNA is missing, the TRBD1 call by TCRdb cannot be tested. CDR1 and CDR2 (germline): LNHDA, SQIVND (reference sequence). This CDR3 is 18 amino acids long. The CDR3 protein is CASSIDRHRVGRTGELFF.

The V call is TRBV29-1, the J call TRBJ2-3; the TCRdb call, TRBD1, lacks DNA for checking. This CDR3 is 13 amino acids long. Germline V CDR1 and CDR2: SQVTM, ANQGSEA. CDR3 sequence: CSVDVGHTDTQYF.

The rearrangement joins TRBV24-1 to TRBJ1-5. Germline V CDR1 and CDR2: KGHDR, SFDVKD. This CDR3 region has 13 residues. The CDR3 spells CATSDGENQPQHF.

The J gene is TRBJ2-7, the V gene TRBV3-1; TCRdb calls TRBD2, which cannot be checked without DNA. The CDR3 has 17 residues. Germline V gene data show CDR1 as LGHDT and CDR2 as YNNKEL (reference sequence). CDR3 in amino acids: CASSSGGSGQFFYEQYF.

The chain uses TRBV7-9 and TRBJ1-6; TCRdb's D call, TRBD1, is unchecked because there is no DNA. This CDR3 has 15 amino acids. The V gene's germline CDR1 is SEHNR and CDR2 FQNEAQ (reference sequence). The CDR3 sequence is CASSSGTTDNSPLHF.

This chain uses TRBV19 with TRBJ2-7; TCRdb indicates TRBD1, and absent DNA this call remains unverified. CDR3 length: 13 residues. The germline V gene encodes CDR1 LNHDA and CDR2 SQIVND (reference sequence). The CDR3 sequence is CASSVRQHYEQYF. Complete variable domain (other parts from reference TRBV19 and TRBJ2-7): DGGITQSPKYLFRKEGQNVTLSCEQNLNHDAMYWYRQDPGQGLRLIYYSQIVNDFQKGDIAEGYSVSREKKESFPLTVTSAQKNPTAFYLCASSVRQHYEQYFGPGTRLTVT.

J is TRBJ2-5 and V is TRBV7-9. CDR1 is SEHNR, CDR2 FQNEAQ, per germline (reference sequence). The CDR3 runs 13 residues. The chain's CDR3 is CASSPASQETQYF.

The chain recombines TRBV7-9 with TRBJ1-5; TCRdb's assignment of TRBD1 cannot be checked, as there is no DNA. CDR3 length: 15 residues. Germline assignment: CDR1 SEHNR and CDR2 FQNEAQ (reference sequence). The CDR3 loop reads CASSAATGVDQPQHF. Full variable domain (rest looked up from reference TRBV7-9 and TRBJ1-5): DTGVSQNPRHKITKRGQNVTFRCDPISEHNRLYWYRQTLGQGPEFLTYFQNEAQLEKSRLLSDRFSAERPKGSFSTLEIQRTEQGDSAMYLCASSAATGVDQPQHFGDGTRLSIL.

Frequency places this clonotype as medium-sized. The V gene is TRBV6-2 or TRBV6-3, the J gene TRBJ2-7; the D call of TRBD2 rests on TCRdb alone, since no DNA is present to check it. CDR3 length: 14 amino acids. Germline loops: CDR1 MNHEY, CDR2 SVGEGT. The CDR3: CASSPLDYGVSQYF.